Each of the 4 T cell receptor beta chains below was sequenced from the same sample in a study of T cells in Graves' hyperthyroidism and ophthalmopathy. TCR beta CDR3 region amplification was performed from RNA transcripts. Using the HTBI primer set, a first-round RT-PCR was run on the TCR CDR3. Using its own MiXCR run on the multiplex PCR reads, TCRdb lists one record per CDR3 protein. The sample holds 300,000 to 350,000 distinct CDR3 sequences, 21% seen once. Sequenced sample: blood. The receptors stem from a woman between 45 and 60 years old with Graves' hyperthyroidism.

This clonotype was counted at least ten times. The V call is TRBV20-1, the J call TRBJ2-5; 9 nucleotides align to TRBD2. Losses at the gene ends were 0 bases for V and 1 base for J; bases not matched to a gene: 6. Germline CDR1 DFQATT, CDR2 SNEGSKA (reference sequence). The CDR3 sequence is 16 residues long. The CDR3 loop reads CSARDARRGGQETQYF. The CDR3 DNA sequence: TGCAGTGCTAGAGACGCGAGGCGGGGGGGCCAAGAGACCCAGTACTTC.

This clonotype has only a few counts. This chain connects TRBV20-1 to TRBJ2-7, with 13 bases fitting TRBD2. Germline V gives CDR1 DFQATT, CDR2 SNEGSKA (reference sequence). The CDR3 loop spans 16 amino acids. J was trimmed by 3 bases and V by 3 bases; bases with no gene match: 8. The chain's CDR3 is CSASTRTSGSSYEQYF. CDR3 bases: TGCAGTGCTAGCACGAGGACTAGCGGGAGTAGCTACGAGCAGTACTTC.

This clonotype has a count of ten or more. CDR3 bases: TGTGCCAGCAGCTTAACGATGACTAGCGGGACGAGGGAGCTGTTTTTT. Its translation is CASSLTMTSGTRELFF. The chain is built from TRBV7-3 and TRBJ2-2, with TRBD2 matching 11 bases. The junction had 6 bases not matched to a gene; V was cut back by 0 bases and J by 9 bases. The CDR3 is 16 amino acids. Germline lookup yields CDR1 SGHTA and CDR2 FQGTGA.

This clonotype was seen repeatedly, ten times or more. The chain is built from TRBV29-1 and TRBJ2-5; 12 bases map to TRBD1. CDR1 and CDR2 from the germline V gene are SQVTM and ANQGSEA. This CDR3 region has 14 residues. With 6 bases clipped from V and 2 bases from J, the junction kept 4 bases outside the gene matches. The CDR3 DNA reads as TGCAGCGTGGGACAGGGGGCGAGTCAAGAGACCCAGTACTTC. Its translation is CSVGQGASQETQYF. Filled out from reference TRBV29-1 and TRBJ2-5, the complete variable domain reads SAVISQKPSRDICQRGTSLTIQCQVDSQVTMMFWYRQQPGQSLTLIATANQGSEATYESGFVIDKFPISRPNLTFSTLTVSNMSPEDSSIYLCSVGQGASQETQYFGPGTRLLVL.